The 12 T cell receptor beta chains below all came from one sample that was sequenced in a study of blood T cell repertoires in COVID-19. The protocol was immunoSEQ multiplex PCR, while the TCRdb copy is restricted to in-frame clones and leaves out a portion. The profile shows over 150,000 clones, over 75% of them singletons. Sequencing was performed on PBMCs or T cells enriched from blood (not recorded which). The receptors were gathered from a woman aged 18-29 years who had recovered from COVID-19.

V usage is TRBV5-4 and J usage is TRBJ1-1; D uncertain. This CDR3 spans 14 amino acids. With 4 bases removed from V and 3 bases from J, the gap between germline ends came to 13 bases. The germline V gene encodes CDR1 SGHNT and CDR2 YYREEE (reference sequence). CDR3 sequence reads: CASSRGLSDTEAFF. The CDR3 DNA is TGTGCCAGCAGCCGAGGGTTGAGTGACACTGAAGCTTTCTTT.

CDR3 sequence reads: CASSQAGTTANEQFF. The CDR3 DNA reads TGTGCCAGCAGCCAAGCCGGGACTACGGCCAATGAGCAGTTCTTC. The chain employs TRBV5-4 and TRBJ2-1, with 7 bases fitting TRBD2. The CDR3 length is 15 residues. J gave up 6 bases and V 4 bases, and 10 bases lay outside the gene matches. CDR1 is SGHNT and CDR2 is YYREEE in the germline V gene (reference sequence).

The rearrangement uses TRBV28 and TRBJ1-5, with 7 bases matching TRBD1. From germline, CDR1 is MDHEN and CDR2 SYDVKM. CDR3 length: 14 amino acids. V lost 7 bases and J lost 3; bases outside the gene matches: 6. The CDR3: CASTWTGLNQPQHF. The CDR3 coding sequence is TGTGCCAGCACCTGGACAGGCCTCAATCAGCCCCAGCATTTT.

J is TRBJ1-4 and V is TRBV6-5; the match to TRBD1 covers 8 bases. CDR3 length: 14 residues. V trimming: 6 bases; J trimming: 8 bases; junction bases outside the gene matches: 8. The V gene's germline CDR1 is MNHEY and CDR2 SVGAGI. CDR3 sequence: CASRRQGIWEKLFF. The CDR3, as DNA: TGTGCCAGCAGAAGACAGGGGATATGGGAAAAACTGTTTTTT.

The rearrangement uses TRBV24-1 and TRBJ1-2; D unclear. The CDR3 has 17 residues. Trimming shortened V by 1 base and J by 0 bases, and 14 bases separated the two germline ends. Germline CDR1 and CDR2: KGHDR and SFDVKD. CDR3 DNA: TGTGCCACCAGTGATTTCGTTGCCAGCCTAGCTAACTATGGCTACACCTTC. This codes for CATSDFVASLANYGYTF.

The V and J genes are TRBV10-3 and TRBJ2-4, with a tentative D call TRBD2 (5 bases). In germline, CDR1 is ENHRY, CDR2 SYGVKD. CDR3 length: 14 amino acids. The ends were cut back, 0 bases at V and 4 bases at J, with 7 bases in the middle. CDR3 residues: CAISESGVKNIQYF. Here the CDR3 DNA reads TGTGCCATCAGTGAGTCCGGGGTTAAAAACATTCAGTACTTC.

The gene calls are TRBV27 and TRBJ1-5; possible D gene TRBD1, 5 bases. This CDR3 is 14 amino acids long. V was pared by 1 base and J by 6 bases, with 10 bases between. Germline loops: CDR1 MNHEY, CDR2 SMNVEV (reference sequence). CDR3 DNA: TGTGCCAGCAGTTTATTTAGAACAGGTCAGCCCCAGCATTTT. Its protein product is CASSLFRTGQPQHF.

The chain employs TRBV28 and TRBJ2-7; 10 bases map to TRBD2. Per the germline V gene, CDR1 is MDHEN and CDR2 is SYDVKM. The V and J ends lost 8 bases and 4 bases, in that order; junction bases with no gene match: 8. This CDR3 is 14 amino acids long. CDR3 coding DNA: TGTGCCAGCGTAGCGGGAGGTGTCACGTACGAGCAGTACTTC. Encoded protein: CASVAGGVTYEQYF.

The V call is TRBV5-1, the J call TRBJ1-1; the match to TRBD1 covers 9 bases. V lost 3 bases, J lost 6 bases, and 3 bases stayed unmatched. The length of the CDR3 is 13 residues. The germline gives CDR1 SGHRS, CDR2 YFSETQ. The CDR3 coding sequence is TGCGCCAGCAGCTCGGACAGGGGCGCTGAAGCTTTCTTT. As protein: CASSSDRGAEAFF.

This chain joins TRBV19 and TRBJ1-5, with 7 bases that match TRBD1. Germline V gene data show CDR1 as LNHDA and CDR2 as SQIVND (reference sequence). This CDR3 comprises 14 residues. V was clipped by 5 bases and J by 4 bases; unmatched bases: 5. The CDR3 coding sequence is TGTGCCAGTAGTTGGGGACAGCCAAATCAGCCCCAGCATTTT. It translates to CASSWGQPNQPQHF.

J is TRBJ2-4 and V is TRBV7-8; TRBD2 matches 8 bases. Germline values: CDR1 SGHVS, CDR2 FQNEAQ. The CDR3 is made up of 16 amino acids. After removal of 1 base from V and 8 bases from J, the junction contained 10 bases not matched to a gene. The CDR3 coding sequence is TGTGCCAGCAGCTTAGTGGGACTAGTTAATTGGGACATTCAGTACTTC. This sequence encodes CASSLVGLVNWDIQYF.

The V gene is TRBV10-3, the J gene TRBJ2-7, with D perhaps TRBD2 (6 bases). The V end lost 3 bases, the J end lost 5 bases, and 14 bases lay between the germline ends. The CDR3 covers 14 residues. In germline, CDR1 is ENHRY, CDR2 SYGVKD. The CDR3 DNA is TGTGCCATCAGTGAAGGAGGTAGCGGCGACGAGCAGTACTTC. The encoded protein is CAISEGGSGDEQYF.